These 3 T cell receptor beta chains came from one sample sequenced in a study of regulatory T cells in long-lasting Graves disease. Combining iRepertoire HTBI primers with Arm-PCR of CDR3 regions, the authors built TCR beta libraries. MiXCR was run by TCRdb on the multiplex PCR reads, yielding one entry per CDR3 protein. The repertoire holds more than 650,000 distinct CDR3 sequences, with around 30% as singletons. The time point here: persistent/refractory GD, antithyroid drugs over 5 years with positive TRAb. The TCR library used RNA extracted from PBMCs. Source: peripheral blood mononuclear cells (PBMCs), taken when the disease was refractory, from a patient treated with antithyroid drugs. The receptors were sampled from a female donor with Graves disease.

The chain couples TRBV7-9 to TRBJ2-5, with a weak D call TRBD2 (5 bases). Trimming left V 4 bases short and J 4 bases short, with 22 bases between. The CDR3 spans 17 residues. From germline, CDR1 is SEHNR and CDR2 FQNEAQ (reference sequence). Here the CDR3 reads CASSYERAGSFGETQYF. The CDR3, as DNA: TGTGCCAGCAGCTACGAGAGGGCGGGCTCGTTTGGAGAGACCCAGTACTTC. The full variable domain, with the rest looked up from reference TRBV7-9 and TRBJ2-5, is DTGVSQNPRHKITKRGQNVTFRCDPISEHNRLYWYRQTLGQGPEFLTYFQNEAQLEKSRLLSDRFSAERPKGSFSTLEIQRTEQGDSAMYLCASSYERAGSFGETQYFGPGTRLLVL.

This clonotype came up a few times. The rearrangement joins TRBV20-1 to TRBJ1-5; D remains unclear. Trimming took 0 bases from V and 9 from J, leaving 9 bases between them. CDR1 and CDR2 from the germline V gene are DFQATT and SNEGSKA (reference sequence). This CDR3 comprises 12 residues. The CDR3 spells CSARDQGRPQHF. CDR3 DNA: TGCAGTGCTAGAGATCAAGGGAGGCCCCAGCATTTT.

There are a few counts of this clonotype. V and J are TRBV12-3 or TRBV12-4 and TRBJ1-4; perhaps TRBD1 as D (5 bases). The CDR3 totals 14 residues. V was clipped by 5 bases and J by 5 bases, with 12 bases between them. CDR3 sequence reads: CASSLQGPNEKLFF. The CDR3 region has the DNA TGTGCCAGCAGTCTTCAGGGCCCGAATGAAAAACTGTTTTTT.